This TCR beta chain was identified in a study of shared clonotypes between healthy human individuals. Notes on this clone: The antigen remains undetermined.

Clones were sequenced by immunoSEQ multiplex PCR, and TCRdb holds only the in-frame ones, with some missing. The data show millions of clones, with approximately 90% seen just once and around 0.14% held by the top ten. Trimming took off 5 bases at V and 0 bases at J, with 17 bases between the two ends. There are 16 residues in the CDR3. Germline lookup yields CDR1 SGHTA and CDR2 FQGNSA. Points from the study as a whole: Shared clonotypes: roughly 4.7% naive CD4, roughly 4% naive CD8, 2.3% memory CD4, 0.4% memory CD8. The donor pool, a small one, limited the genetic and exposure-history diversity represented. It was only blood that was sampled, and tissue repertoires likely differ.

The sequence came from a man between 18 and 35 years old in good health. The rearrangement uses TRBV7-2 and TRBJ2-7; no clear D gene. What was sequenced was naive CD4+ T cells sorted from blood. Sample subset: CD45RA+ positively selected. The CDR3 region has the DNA TGTGCCAGCAGCCGTGAGTGGGCAAGCAACTCCTACGAGCAGTACTTC. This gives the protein CASSREWASNSYEQYF. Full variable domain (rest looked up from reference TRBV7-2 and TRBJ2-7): GAGVSQSPSNKVTEKGKDVELRCDPISGHTALYWYRQSLGQGLEFLIYFQGNSAPDKSGLPSDRFSAERTGGSVSTLTIQRTQQEDSAVYLCASSREWASNSYEQYFGPGTRLTVT.